Below, one T cell receptor (beta chain) is given with its context. The V end lost 6 bases, the J end lost 6 bases, and 12 bases lay between the germline ends. The CDR3 sequence is 13 residues long. Looked up from germline, CDR1 is SGHTS and CDR2 is YDEGEE. This sample was taken from a study of cytotoxic CD8 clonotypes in ibrutinib-treated CLL. Clones were read by immunoSEQ multiplex PCR, and TCRdb kept only the in-frame ones, dropping some. The top ten hold approximately 2% of the sample, which has about 160,000 clones, roughly 86% seen once. The clonotype originates from a human donor with chronic lymphocytic leukemia. The V call is TRBV5-8, the J call TRBJ2-2; a weak D match, TRBD2 (6 bases). This material consisted of PBMCs, taken after 12 months of ibrutinib treatment. The CDR3 DNA is TGTGCCAGCACCACGCGGAGGGCCGGGGAGCTGTTTTTT. Amino acid sequence: CASTTRRAGELFF.